This T cell receptor beta chain is from a study of T cell changes during pregnancy in multiple sclerosis. Some clones are missing from TCRdb's copy, which holds only in-frame ones; the method was immunoSEQ multiplex PCR. The data hold just under 80,000 clones, with 85% to 95% observed a single time. This clone was observed once. The CDR3 runs 13 residues. CDR1 and CDR2 from the germline V gene are SGHNT and YYREEE (reference sequence). Germline trimming cut 4 bases from V and 5 bases from J; bases unmatched to any gene: 4. The genes are TRBV5-4 and TRBJ2-7; 9 nucleotides agree with TRBD1. The material sequenced was peripheral blood, taken in the second trimester of pregnancy. The sequence came from a female donor in good health, enrolled as a control in a pregnancy study. The CDR3 DNA sequence: TGTGCCAGCAGCAAGGGACAGGGCCACGAGCAGTACTTC. It translates to CASSKGQGHEQYF.